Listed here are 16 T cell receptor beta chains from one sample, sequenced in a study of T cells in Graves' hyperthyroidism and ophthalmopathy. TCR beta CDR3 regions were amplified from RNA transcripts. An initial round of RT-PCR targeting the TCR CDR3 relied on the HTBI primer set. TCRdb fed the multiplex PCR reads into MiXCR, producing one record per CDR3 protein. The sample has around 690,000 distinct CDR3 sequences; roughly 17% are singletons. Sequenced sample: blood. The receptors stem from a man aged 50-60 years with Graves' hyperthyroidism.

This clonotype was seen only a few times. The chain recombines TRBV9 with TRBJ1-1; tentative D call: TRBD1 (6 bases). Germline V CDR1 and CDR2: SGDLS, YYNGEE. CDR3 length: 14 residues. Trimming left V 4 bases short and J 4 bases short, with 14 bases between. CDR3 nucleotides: TGTGCCAGCAGCCCCGAGAAGGGGGTCACTGAAGCTTTCTTT. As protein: CASSPEKGVTEAFF.

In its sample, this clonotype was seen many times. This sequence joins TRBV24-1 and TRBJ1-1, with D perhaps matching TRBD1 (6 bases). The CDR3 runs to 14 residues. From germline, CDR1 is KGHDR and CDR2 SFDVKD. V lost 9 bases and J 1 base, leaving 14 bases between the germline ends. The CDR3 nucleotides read TGTGCCACCCGAGGGGGGGACCCGAACACTGAAGCTTTCTTT. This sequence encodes CATRGGDPNTEAFF.

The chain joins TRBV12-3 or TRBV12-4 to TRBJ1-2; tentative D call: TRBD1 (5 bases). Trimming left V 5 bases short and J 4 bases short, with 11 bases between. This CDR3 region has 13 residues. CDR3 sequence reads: CASSSQGRYGYTF. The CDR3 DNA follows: TGTGCCAGCAGTAGCCAGGGACGCTATGGCTACACCTTC.

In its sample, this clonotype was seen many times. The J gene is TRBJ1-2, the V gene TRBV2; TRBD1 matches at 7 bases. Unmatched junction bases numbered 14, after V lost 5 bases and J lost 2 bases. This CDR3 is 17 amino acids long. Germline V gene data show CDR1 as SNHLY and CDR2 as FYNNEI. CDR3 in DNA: TGTGCCAGCAGTACTCGTCCTAACTTGACAGGGAACTATGGCTACACCTTC. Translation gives CASSTRPNLTGNYGYTF.

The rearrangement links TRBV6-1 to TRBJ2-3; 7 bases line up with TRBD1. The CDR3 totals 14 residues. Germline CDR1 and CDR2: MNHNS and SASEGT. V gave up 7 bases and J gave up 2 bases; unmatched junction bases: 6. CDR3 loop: CASNQGQYTDTQYF. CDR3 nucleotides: TGTGCCAGCAACCAGGGACAGTACACAGATACGCAGTATTTT.

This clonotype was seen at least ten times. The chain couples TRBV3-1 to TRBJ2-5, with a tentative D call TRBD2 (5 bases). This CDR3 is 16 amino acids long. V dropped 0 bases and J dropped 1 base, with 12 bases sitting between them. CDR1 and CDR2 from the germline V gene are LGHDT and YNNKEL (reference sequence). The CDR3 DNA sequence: TGTGCCAGCAGCCAAGATGGGAGTGGGGTCCAAGAGACCCAGTACTTC. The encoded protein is CASSQDGSGVQETQYF.

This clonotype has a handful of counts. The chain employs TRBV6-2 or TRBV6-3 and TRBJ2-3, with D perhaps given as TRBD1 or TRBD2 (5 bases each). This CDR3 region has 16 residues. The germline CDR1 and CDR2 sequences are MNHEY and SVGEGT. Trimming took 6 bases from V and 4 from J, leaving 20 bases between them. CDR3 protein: CASSNFEEGRPDTQYF. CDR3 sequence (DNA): TGTGCCAGCAGCAACTTTGAAGAGGGGCGCCCAGATACGCAGTATTTT.

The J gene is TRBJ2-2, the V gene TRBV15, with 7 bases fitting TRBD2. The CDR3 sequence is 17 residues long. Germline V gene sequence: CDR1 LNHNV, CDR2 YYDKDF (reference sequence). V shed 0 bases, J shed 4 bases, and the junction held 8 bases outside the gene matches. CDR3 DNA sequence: TGTGCCACCAGCAGAGATAGAACGGGAGGCCGCACCGGGGAGCTGTTTTTT. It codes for CATSRDRTGGRTGELFF.

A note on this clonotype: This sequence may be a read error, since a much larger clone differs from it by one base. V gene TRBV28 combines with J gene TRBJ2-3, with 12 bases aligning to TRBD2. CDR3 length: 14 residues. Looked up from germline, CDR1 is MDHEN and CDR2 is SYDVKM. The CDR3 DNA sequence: TGTACCAGCAGGCTAGCGGGAGGGTTAGATACGCAGTATTTT. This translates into CTSRLAGGLDTQYF.

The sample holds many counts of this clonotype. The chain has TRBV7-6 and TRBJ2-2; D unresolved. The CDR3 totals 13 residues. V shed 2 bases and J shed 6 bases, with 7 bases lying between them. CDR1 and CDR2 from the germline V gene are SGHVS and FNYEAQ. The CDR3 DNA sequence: TGTGCCAGCAGCTTAAGAAGTGCCGGGGAGCTGTTTTTT. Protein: CASSLRSAGELFF.

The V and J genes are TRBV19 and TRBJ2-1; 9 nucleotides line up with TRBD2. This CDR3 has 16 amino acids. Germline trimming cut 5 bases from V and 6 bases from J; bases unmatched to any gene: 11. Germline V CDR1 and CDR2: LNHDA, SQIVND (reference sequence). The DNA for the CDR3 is TGTGCCAGTAGTGGCAGAGCGGGAGGTCCGGGCAATGAGCAGTTCTTC. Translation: CASSGRAGGPGNEQFF.

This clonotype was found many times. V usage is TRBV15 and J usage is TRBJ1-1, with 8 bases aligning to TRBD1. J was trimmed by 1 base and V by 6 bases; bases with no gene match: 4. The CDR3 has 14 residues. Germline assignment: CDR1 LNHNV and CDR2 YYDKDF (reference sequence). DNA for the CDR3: TGTGCCACCAGTTTTGGACAGGGGAACACTGAAGCTTTCTTT. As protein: CATSFGQGNTEAFF.

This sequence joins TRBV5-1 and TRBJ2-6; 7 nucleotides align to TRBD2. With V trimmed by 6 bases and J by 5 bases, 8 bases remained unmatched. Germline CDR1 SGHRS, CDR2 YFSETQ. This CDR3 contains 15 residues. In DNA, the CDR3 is TGCGCCAGCAAGCGTGGGCGGGAGCGGGCCAACGTCCTGACTTTC. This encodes CASKRGRERANVLTF. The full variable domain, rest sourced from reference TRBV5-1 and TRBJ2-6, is KAGVTQTPRYLIKTRGQQVTLSCSPISGHRSVSWYQQTPGQGLQFLFEYFSETQRNKGNFPGRFSGRQFSNSRSEMNVSTLELGDSALYLCASKRGRERANVLTFGAGSRLTVL.

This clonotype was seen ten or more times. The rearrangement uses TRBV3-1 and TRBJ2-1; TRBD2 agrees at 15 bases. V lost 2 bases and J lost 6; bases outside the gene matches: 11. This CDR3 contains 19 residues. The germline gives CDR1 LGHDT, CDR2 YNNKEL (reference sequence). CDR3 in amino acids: CASSQLALGLAGGLNEQFF. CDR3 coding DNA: TGTGCCAGCAGCCAATTAGCTCTCGGACTAGCGGGAGGGCTCAATGAGCAGTTCTTC.

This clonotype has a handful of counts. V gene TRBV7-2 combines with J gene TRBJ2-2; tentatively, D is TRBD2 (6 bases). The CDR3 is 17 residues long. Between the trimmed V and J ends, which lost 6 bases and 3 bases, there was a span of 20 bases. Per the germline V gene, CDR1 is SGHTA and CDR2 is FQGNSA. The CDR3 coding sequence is TGTGCCAGCAGTTATACCGGGACTTCACGTTACACCGGGGAGCTGTTTTTT. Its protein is CASSYTGTSRYTGELFF.

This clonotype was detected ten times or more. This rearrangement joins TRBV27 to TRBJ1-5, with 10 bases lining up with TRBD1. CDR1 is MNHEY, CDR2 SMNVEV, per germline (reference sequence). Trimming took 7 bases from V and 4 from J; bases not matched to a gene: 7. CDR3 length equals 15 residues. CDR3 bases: TGTGCCAGCACCACCGGGACAGGGGCTAATCAGCCCCAGCATTTT. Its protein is CASTTGTGANQPQHF.